This T cell receptor (beta chain) is from a study of glioma-infiltrating T cells (dated by TCRdb to the mid-2010s). With respect to the entire study: The study sequenced TCR alpha- and beta-chain repertoires from glioma tissue, from non-neoplastic brain tissue and from matched peripheral blood mononuclear cells. To measure divergence between tissue and blood T-cell populations, each tissue-infiltrating repertoire was compared with the peripheral blood repertoire of the same patient. Three low-grade glioma patients, several primary glioblastoma patients, and three non-glioma patients who contributed non-neoplastic brain tissue made up the paired cohort. The study at large found these results: Very few CDR3 sequences were found to be shared between tissue and blood, and this scarcity was attributed to high CDR3 diversity and limited sampling. VJ-independent divergence between tissue and blood was below expectation in non-neoplastic patients but above expectation in all gliomas, especially low-grade gliomas. Small numbers underpinned the group comparisons: several glioblastoma patients, three low-grade glioma patients and three non-neoplastic patients.

The iRepertoire nested amplicon-rescue multiplex PCR (arm-PCR) platform was used to amplify TCR alpha and beta CDR3 regions from RNA. The input for one-step reverse transcription and amplification was 100-400 ng of tissue mRNA or PBMC total RNA. Following bead purification, Illumina adapters were added by a secondary multiplex PCR, and libraries between 200 and 400 bp were gel-purified. The libraries contained internal 6-nucleotide barcodes that were used for demultiplexing. The libraries were sequenced on an Illumina MiSeq using 2x220 or 2x250 nucleotide paired-end reads. As for the authors' bioinformatics: Paired reads were merged using FLASH 1.2.11 and were aligned to the GRCh37 human genome using BWA-MEM, after which TRA and TRB reads were extracted. For V and J assignment, an IMGT-derived reference of cassette sequences and CDR3 motifs that included pseudogenes was used. Reads were translated in three frames, and productive CDR3s were defined as those with a C...FGXG motif and no stop codons. Clonotypes were defined as unique combinations of V-J cassette pair and CDR3 amino acid sequence. Filtering of reads was based on Hamming distance, with the threshold set by the sequence error rate of each sample in mapped regions. TCRdb applied fastp at Q25 and MiXCR to the public reads, then kept only in-frame beta chains. Each record represents a unique CDR3 protein, reported with the most common genes and DNA among its rows. TCRdb assigned the V and J calls; the authors' analysis was not used. This sample lists under 150,000 distinct CDR3 sequences; 24% were detected once. The top ten clones comprise approximately 26% of the sample.

Germline trimming amounts to 5 bases on V and 5 bases on J, with 2 as the count of junction bases outside the gene matches. Reading from cysteine to phenylalanine, the CDR3 counts 12 amino acids. The read is trimmed to its CDR3 DNA, 36 bases read in frame from base 1. The germline V gene yields SNHLY for CDR1 and FYNNEI for CDR2. As to this clonotype: Its antigen is currently not known. No base quality information exists; no much larger clone differs at one position.

The chain couples TRBV2 to TRBJ1-1; TRBD1 agrees with 7 junctional bases. The receptor's source is a human donor with low-grade glioma or glioblastoma, undergoing nonglioma brain surgery, or in good health (not recorded which). The specimen was glioma tissue, nonneoplastic brain tissue, or PBMCs (not recorded which). The CDR3 reads as follows: CASSSRGTEAFF. The nucleotides are TGTGCCAGCAGTTCCAGGGGGACTGAAGCTTTCTTT.